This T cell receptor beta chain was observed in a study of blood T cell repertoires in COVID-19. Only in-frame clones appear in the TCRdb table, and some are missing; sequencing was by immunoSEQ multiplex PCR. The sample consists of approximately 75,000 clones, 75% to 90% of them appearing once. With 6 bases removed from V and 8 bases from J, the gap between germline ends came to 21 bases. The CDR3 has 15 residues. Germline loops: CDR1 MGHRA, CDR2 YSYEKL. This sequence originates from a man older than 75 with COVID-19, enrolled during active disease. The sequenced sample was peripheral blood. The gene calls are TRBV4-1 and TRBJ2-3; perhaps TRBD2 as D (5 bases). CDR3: CASSPTDSSIGTQYF. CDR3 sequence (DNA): TGCGCCAGCAGTCCTACGGACTCTAGTATAGGTACGCAGTATTTT.